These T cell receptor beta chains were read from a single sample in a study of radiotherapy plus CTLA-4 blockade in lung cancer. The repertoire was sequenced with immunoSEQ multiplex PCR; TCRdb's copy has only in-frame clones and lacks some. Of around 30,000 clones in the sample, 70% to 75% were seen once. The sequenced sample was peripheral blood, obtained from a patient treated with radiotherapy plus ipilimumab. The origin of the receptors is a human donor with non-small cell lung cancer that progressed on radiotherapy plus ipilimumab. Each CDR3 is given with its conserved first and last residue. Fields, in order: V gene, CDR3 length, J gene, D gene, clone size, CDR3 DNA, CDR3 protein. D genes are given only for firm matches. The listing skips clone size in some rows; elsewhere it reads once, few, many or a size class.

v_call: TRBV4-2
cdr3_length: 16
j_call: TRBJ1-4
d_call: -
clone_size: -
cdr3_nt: TGTGCCAGCAGCCCCAACCCCGGGGGGATCAATGAAAAACTGTTTTTT
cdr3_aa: CASSPNPGGINEKLFF

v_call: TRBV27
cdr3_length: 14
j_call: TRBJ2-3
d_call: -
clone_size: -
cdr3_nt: TGTGCCAGCAGTTTGGGGTTTTTCACAGATACGCAGTATTTT
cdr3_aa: CASSLGFFTDTQYF

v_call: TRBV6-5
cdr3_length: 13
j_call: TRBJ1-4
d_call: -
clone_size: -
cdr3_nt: TGTGCCAGCAGTCCCAGGACAGTTGAAAAACTGTTTTTT
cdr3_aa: CASSPRTVEKLFF

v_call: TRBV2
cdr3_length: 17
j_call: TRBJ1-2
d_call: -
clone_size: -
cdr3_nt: TGTGCCAGCAGTGAAGCGACAGCCGAGAGGGCCCACTATGGCTACACCTTC
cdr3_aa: CASSEATAERAHYGYTF

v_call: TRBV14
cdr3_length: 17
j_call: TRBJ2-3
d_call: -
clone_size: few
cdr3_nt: TGTGCCAGCAGCCAAGTCAAAGGAGGGACTAGCACAGATACGCAGTATTTT
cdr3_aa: CASSQVKGGTSTDTQYF

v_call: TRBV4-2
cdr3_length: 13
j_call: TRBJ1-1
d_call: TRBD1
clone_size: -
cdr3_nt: TGTGCCAGCAGCCAAGATCTTGGGACAGGCGCTTTCTTT
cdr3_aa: CASSQDLGTGAFF

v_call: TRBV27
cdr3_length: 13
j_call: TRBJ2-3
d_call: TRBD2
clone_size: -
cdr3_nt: TGTGCCAGCATTAGCGGGGGCACAGATACGCAGTATTTT
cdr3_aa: CASISGGTDTQYF

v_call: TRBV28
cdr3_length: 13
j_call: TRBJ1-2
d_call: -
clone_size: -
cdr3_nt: TGTGCCAGCAGCCCCCCCGGGCCGGATGGCTACACCTTC
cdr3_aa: CASSPPGPDGYTF

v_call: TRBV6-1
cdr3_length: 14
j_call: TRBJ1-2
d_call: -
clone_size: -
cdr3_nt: TGTGCCAGCAGTGAAGGGACAACTAACTATGGCTACACCTTC
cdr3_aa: CASSEGTTNYGYTF

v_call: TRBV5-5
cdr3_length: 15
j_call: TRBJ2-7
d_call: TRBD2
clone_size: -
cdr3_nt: TGTGCCAGCAGCTTGGGACTAGCGTATACCTACGAGCAGTACTTC
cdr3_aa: CASSLGLAYTYEQYF

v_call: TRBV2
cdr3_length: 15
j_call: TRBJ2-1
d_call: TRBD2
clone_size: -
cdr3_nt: TGTGCCAGCAGCCAGACTAGCGGGGTATGGAATGAGCAGTTCTTC
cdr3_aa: CASSQTSGVWNEQFF

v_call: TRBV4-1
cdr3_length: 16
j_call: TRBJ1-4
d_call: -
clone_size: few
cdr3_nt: TGCGCCAGCAGCCAAGTTGAGGCAGCAACTAATGAAAAACTGTTTTTT
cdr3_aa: CASSQVEAATNEKLFF

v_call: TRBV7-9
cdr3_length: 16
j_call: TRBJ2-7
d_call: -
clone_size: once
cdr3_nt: TGTGCCAGCAGCTTACTCGGACAGTCCCGTACCTACGAGCAGTACTTC
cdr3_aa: CASSLLGQSRTYEQYF

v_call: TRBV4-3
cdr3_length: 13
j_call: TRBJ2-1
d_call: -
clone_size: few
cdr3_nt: TGCGCCAGCAGCCAAGAGAGAGGGGATGAGCAGTTCTTC
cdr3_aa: CASSQERGDEQFF

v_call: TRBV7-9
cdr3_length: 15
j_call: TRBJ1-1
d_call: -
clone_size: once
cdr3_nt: TGTGCCAGCAGCCCGGCCGGGCAGATGAACACTGAAGCTTTCTTT
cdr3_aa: CASSPAGQMNTEAFF

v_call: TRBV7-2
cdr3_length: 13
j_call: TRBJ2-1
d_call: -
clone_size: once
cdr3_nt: TGTGCCAGCAGCTTAAACCCCTACAATGAGCAGTTCTTC
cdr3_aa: CASSLNPYNEQFF

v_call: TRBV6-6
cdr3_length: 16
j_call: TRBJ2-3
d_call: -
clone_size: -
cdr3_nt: TGTGCCAGCAGGTCCCCGGACAGAGCTAGCACAGATACGCAGTATTTT
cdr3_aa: CASRSPDRASTDTQYF

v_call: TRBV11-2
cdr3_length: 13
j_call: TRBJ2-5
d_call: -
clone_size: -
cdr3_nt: TGTGCCAGCAGCCTACGACCTACCGAGACCCAGTACTTC
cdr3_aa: CASSLRPTETQYF

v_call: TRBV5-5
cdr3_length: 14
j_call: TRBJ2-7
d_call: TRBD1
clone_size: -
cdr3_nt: TGTGCCAGCAGCTTATGGCAGGGGGAGTACGAGCAGTACTTC
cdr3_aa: CASSLWQGEYEQYF

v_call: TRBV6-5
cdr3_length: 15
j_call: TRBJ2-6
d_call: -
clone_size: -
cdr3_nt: TGTGCCAGCAGTTACGGGGTGGCTGGGGCCAACGTCCTGACTTTC
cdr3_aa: CASSYGVAGANVLTF

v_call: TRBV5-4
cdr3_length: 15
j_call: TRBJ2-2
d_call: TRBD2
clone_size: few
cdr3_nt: TGTGCCAGCAGCCACGGGACTAGACTTACCGGGGAGCTGTTTTTT
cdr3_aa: CASSHGTRLTGELFF

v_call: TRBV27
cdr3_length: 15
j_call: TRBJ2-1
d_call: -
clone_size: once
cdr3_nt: TGTGCCAGCAGTTCCAGCGCTACAGGGAGGGATGAGCAGTTCTTC
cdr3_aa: CASSSSATGRDEQFF

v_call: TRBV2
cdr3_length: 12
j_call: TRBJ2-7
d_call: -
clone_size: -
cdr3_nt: TGTGCCAGCAGTGAAGCTAACTACGAGCAGTACTTC
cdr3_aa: CASSEANYEQYF

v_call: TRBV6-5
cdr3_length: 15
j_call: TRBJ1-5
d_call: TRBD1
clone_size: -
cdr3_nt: TGTGCCAGCAGCGTCCTTACAGGGGGGGGTCAGCCCCAGCATTTT
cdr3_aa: CASSVLTGGGQPQHF

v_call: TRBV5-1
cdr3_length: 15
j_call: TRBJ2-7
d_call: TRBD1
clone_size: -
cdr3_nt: TGCGCCAGCAGCTTGTCGGGTCAGGGGGTTTACGAGCAGTACTTC
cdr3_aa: CASSLSGQGVYEQYF

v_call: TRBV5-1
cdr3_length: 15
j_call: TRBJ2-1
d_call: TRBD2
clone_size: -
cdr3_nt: TGCGCCAGCAGCTTAGGCGGGAGCTCCTACAATGAGCAGTTCTTC
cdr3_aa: CASSLGGSSYNEQFF

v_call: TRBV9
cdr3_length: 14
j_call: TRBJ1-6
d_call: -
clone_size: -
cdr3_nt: TGTGCCAGCAGCGTGGACAGTGGTAATTCACCCCTCCACTTT
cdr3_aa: CASSVDSGNSPLHF

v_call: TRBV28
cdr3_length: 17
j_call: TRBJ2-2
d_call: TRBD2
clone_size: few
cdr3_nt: TGTGCCAGCAGTTTATCGAGGGAGCGGGGGAACACCGGGGAGCTGTTTTTT
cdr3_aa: CASSLSRERGNTGELFF

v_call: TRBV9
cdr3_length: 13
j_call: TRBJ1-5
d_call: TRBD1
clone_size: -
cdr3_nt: TGTGCCAGCAGCGAGACAGGGTATCAGCCCCAGCATTTT
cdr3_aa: CASSETGYQPQHF

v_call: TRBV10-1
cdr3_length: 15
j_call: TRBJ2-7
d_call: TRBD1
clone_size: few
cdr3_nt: TGCGCCAGCAGCTACGGACAGGGGCCGACCTACGAGCAGTACTTC
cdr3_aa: CASSYGQGPTYEQYF

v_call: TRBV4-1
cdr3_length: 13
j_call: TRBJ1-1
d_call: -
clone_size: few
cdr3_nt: TGCGCCAGCAGCGGGGATAGCGGACTGGAGGCTTTCTTT
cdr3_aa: CASSGDSGLEAFF

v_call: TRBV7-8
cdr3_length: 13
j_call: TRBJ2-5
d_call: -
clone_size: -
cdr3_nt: TGTGCCAGCATCCTAAACCTCCAAGAGACCCAGTACTTC
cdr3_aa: CASILNLQETQYF

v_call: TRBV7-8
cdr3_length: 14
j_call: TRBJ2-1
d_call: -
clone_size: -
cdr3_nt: TGTGCCAGCAGGGCGGGCGCCAGTCTCAATGAGCAGTTCTTC
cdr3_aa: CASRAGASLNEQFF

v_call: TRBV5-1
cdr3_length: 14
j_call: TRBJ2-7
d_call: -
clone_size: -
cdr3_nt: TGCGCCAGCAGCCCGGGACTCCCTCGGAACGAGCAGTACTTC
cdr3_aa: CASSPGLPRNEQYF

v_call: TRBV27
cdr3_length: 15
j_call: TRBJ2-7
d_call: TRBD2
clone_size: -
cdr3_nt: TGTGCCAGCAGTTACGGAGCGGGAGGAACCTACGAGCAGTACTTC
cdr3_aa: CASSYGAGGTYEQYF

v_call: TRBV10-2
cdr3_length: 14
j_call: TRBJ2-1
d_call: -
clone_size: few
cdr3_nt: TGCGCCAGCAGAATCGGAATTTCCTACAATGAGCAGTTCTTC
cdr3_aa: CASRIGISYNEQFF

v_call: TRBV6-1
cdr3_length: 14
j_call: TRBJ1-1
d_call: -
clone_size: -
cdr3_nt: TGTGCCAGCAGTCCCCCCGGGGCGCACACTGAAGCTTTCTTT
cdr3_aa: CASSPPGAHTEAFF

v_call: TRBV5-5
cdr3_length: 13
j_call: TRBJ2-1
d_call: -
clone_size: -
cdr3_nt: TGTGCCAGCGGAGTGGAGGTCATCTACCCCCAGTTCTTC
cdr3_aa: CASGVEVIYPQFF

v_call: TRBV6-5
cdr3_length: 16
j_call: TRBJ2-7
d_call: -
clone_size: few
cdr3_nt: TGTGCCAGCAGTTACCACAATTATAGGCAGTCCTACGAGCAGTACTTC
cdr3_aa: CASSYHNYRQSYEQYF

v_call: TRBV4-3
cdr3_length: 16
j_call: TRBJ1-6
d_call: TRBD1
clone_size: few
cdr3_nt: TGCGCCAGCAGCCGAGCGACCACAGGGGCAAGCTCACCCCTCCACTTT
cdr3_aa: CASSRATTGASSPLHF

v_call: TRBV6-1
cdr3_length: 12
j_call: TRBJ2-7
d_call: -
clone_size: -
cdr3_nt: TGTGCCAGCAGTCTTAGCTCCTACGAGCAGTACTTC
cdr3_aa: CASSLSSYEQYF

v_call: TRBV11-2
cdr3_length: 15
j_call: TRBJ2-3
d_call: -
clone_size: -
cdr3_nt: TGTGCCAGCAGCTCGACACGCGCAGGGGCAGATACGCAGTATTTT
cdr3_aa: CASSSTRAGADTQYF

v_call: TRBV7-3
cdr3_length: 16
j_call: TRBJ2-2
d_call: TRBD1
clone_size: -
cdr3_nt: TGTGCCAGCAGCTTAAGTCGGACAGGGGGCACCGGGGAGCTGTTTTTT
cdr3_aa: CASSLSRTGGTGELFF

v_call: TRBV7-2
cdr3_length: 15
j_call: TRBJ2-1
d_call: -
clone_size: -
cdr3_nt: TGTGCCAGCAGCTTAGGGGGGGCATCCTACAATGAGCAGTTCTTC
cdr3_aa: CASSLGGASYNEQFF

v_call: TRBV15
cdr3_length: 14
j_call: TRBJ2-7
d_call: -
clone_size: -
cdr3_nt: TGTGCCACCACCATGAGGGGGACATCCCTCGAGCAGTACTTC
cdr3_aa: CATTMRGTSLEQYF

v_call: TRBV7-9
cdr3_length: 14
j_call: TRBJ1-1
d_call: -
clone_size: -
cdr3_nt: TGTGCCAGCAGCTCCCGAGGCGGGAACACTGAAGCTTTCTTT
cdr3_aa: CASSSRGGNTEAFF

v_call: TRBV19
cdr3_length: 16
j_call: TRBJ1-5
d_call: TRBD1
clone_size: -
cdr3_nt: TGTGCCAGTAGTCTCCAACAACAAGGGGGCCATCAGCCCCAGCATTTT
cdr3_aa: CASSLQQQGGHQPQHF

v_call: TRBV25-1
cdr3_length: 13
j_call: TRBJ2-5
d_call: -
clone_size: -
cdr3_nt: TGTGCCAGCAGTGACCCCCGCTCAGGGACCCAGTACTTC
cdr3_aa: CASSDPRSGTQYF

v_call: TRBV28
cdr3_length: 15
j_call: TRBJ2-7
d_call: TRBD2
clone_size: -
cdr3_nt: TGTGCCAGCAGGGGGGGGACTGGATTCCCCTACGAGCAGTACTTC
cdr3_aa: CASRGGTGFPYEQYF

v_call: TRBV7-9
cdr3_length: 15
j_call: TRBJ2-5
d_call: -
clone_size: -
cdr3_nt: TGTGCCAGCAGCTTAGGGGAATCTCTTTTCGAGACCCAGTACTTC
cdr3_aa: CASSLGESLFETQYF

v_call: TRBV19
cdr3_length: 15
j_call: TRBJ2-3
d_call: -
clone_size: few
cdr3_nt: TGTGCCAGTAGTATGAACCCTACTAGCACAGATACGCAGTATTTT
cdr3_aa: CASSMNPTSTDTQYF

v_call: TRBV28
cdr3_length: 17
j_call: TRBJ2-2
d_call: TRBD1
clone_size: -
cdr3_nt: TGTGCCAGCAGTTTAGGAGAGGGCAGGGGGCGCATCGGGGAGCTGTTTTTT
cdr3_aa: CASSLGEGRGRIGELFF

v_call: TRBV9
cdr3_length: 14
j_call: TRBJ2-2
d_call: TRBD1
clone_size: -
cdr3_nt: TGTGCCAGCAGGAGACAGGGGGCGGCCGGGGAGCTGTTTTTT
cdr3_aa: CASRRQGAAGELFF

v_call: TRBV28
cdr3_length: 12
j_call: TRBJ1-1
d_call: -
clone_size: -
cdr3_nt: TGTGCCAGCAGTTCCCGCAGGGGTGAAGCTTTCTTT
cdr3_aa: CASSSRRGEAFF

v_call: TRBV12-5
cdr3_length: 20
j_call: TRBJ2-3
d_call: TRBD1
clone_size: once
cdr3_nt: TGTGCTAGTGGTTTGGTACTGGGACAGGGGGTAATCGGTCCGGCAGATACGCAGTATTTT
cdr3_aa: CASGLVLGQGVIGPADTQYF

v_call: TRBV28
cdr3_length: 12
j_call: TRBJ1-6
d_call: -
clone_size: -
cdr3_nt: TGTGCCAGCACCCTGATTGGTTCACCCCTCCACTTT
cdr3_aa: CASTLIGSPLHF

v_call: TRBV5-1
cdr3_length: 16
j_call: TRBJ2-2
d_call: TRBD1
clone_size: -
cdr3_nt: TGCGCCAGCAGCTCGGGACAGGGAATGAACACCGGGGAGCTGTTTTTT
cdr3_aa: CASSSGQGMNTGELFF

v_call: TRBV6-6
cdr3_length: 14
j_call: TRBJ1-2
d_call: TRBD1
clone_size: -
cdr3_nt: TGTGCCAGCAGTTACTCGGGACAGGAAAATGGCTACACCTTC
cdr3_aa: CASSYSGQENGYTF

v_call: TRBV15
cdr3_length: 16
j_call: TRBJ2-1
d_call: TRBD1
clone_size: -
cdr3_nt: TGTGCCACCAGCAGGAGGGCAGGGGGCGTCTACAATGAGCAGTTCTTC
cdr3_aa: CATSRRAGGVYNEQFF

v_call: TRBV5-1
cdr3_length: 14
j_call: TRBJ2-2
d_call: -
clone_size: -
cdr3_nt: TGCGCCAGCAGCCCCGACAGATACACCGGGGAGCTGTTTTTT
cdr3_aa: CASSPDRYTGELFF